Below, one TCR beta chain is given with its context. Its matching antigen is unknown. This CDR3 comprises 16 residues. The germline gives CDR1 MDHEN, CDR2 SYDVKM. V lost 6 bases and J lost 8, with 20 bases in between. This sample stems from a study of T cell responses to AZD1222 COVID-19 vaccine. The study's findings and limits: Following two doses of AZD1222, Spike-specific TCR breadth and depth rose. Spike was spanned by vaccine-associated CD4 TCRs, with dominance at 160-218 and 743-854. Donor demographics were predominantly white British with a female majority; clonal diversity may be underestimated. Repertoires were sampled only after the peak T cell response.

Generated by immunoSEQ multiplex PCR, the TCRdb table keeps only in-frame clones and is missing some. The data contain approximately 100,000 clones, 75% to 90% of them singletons. The rearrangement uses TRBV28 and TRBJ1-6; D is possibly TRBD1 (6 bases). The sequence derives from an adult in good health. This sample comprised peripheral blood, obtained on day 0 of AZD1222 vaccination. The CDR3 region has the DNA TGTGCCAGCAGACCCCGGGCGGGGGGCGGCGATTCACCCCTCCACTTT. It encodes CASRPRAGGGDSPLHF.